This T cell receptor beta chain was found in a study of control samples from healthy donors and cancer patients. The table came from immunoSEQ multiplex PCR; TCRdb's copy has only in-frame clones and leaves some out. The data show about 140,000 clones, with roughly nine tenths seen just once and roughly 8.7% held by the top ten. The sample consisted of blood. The sequence derives from a woman in her 30s in good health.

The CDR3 region has the DNA TGTGCCAGCAGCCCCCTGGCAAGCACAGATACGCAGTATTTT. Residues: CASSPLASTDTQYF. The genes are TRBV7-3 and TRBJ2-3; D is undetermined. V was clipped by 5 bases and J by 0 bases, with 9 bases between them. CDR1 and CDR2 (germline): SGHTA, FQGTGA. CDR3 length: 14 amino acids.